This TCR beta chain was recorded in a study of cytomegalovirus exposure and HLA in healthy donors. Study in general: Researchers previously reported finding fewer than 120 million unique TCR beta sequences from roughly 170 million T cells. There were 88 million or so unique TCRs (from HLA-typed donors) in an early data release.

In this sample, this clone turned up a few times. Its specificity is not known. The length of the CDR3 is 18 residues. The V gene lost 3 bases and the J gene lost 3 bases, with 21 bases spanning the gap. Germline loops: CDR1 SGHTA, CDR2 FQGNSA. With 60 Vbeta and 13 Jbeta primers, the PCR was carried out. Libraries were prepared by immunoSEQ multiplex PCR; TCRdb keeps only in-frame clonotypes and omits some of them. The table shows approximately 150,000 clones, with 65% to 70% occurring only once. Healthy individuals who donated bone marrow served as the donors. Study-wide findings and caveats: Later work found that TCR association rates differed between HLA loci; DRB1 had the most and HLA-C the fewest.

The V call is TRBV7-2, the J call TRBJ2-1, with a possible D match to TRBD1 (6 bases). Sequencing input: PBMCs. This sequence originates from a man aged 25-40 years in good health and CMV-seropositive. CDR3 sequence reads: CASSFTPGHFGLYNEQFF. The CDR3 bases are TGTGCCAGCAGCTTTACCCCGGGACATTTCGGTCTCTACAATGAGCAGTTCTTC.